These 6 T cell receptor beta chains share one sample of origin, sequenced in a study of Ad26.COV2.S vaccination and SARS-CoV-2 variants. Sequenced by immunoSEQ multiplex PCR; TCRdb stores in-frame clones only, minus some. The sample holds nearly 400,000 clones, 89% seen once. Treatment reported: some 20 received Ad26.COV2.S at low or high dose, single or two shots; about 5 received placebo; per-sample allocation not given. The study sampled participants on day 63 after the first vaccine or placebo injection. The sample was peripheral blood, taken in a trial of Ad26.COV2.S vaccine versus placebo. Receptors originate from a person aged 18-65 years who received the Ad26.COV2.S COVID-19 vaccine or a placebo.

This clone was detected only once. The chain links TRBV30 to TRBJ1-1; a possible D gene is TRBD1 (5 bases). The germline CDR1 and CDR2 sequences are GTSNPN and SVGIG (reference sequence). V lost 4 bases and J lost 7, with 16 bases in between. This CDR3 has 13 amino acids. CDR3 sequence reads: CAWTLTSGGEAFF. Here the CDR3 DNA reads TGTGCCTGGACCCTGACATCCGGGGGTGAAGCTTTCTTT.

This sequence joins TRBV10-3 and TRBJ1-4; 7 bases fit TRBD1. With V trimmed by 8 bases and J by 5 bases, 5 bases remained unmatched. Germline loops: CDR1 ENHRY, CDR2 SYGVKD. The CDR3 spans 13 residues. The CDR3 protein is CAIGKGANEKLFF. The DNA for the CDR3 is TGTGCCATCGGAAAGGGGGCGAATGAAAAACTGTTTTTT.

J is TRBJ2-2 and V is TRBV28, with D unresolved. The CDR3 contains 13 residues. The V end was cut by 6 bases, the J end by 0 bases, with 5 bases between. CDR1 is MDHEN, CDR2 SYDVKM, per germline. CDR3 coding DNA: TGTGCCAGCAGACGCTCGAACACCGGGGAGCTGTTTTTT. It encodes CASRRSNTGELFF.

CDR3 protein: CASRLGPGGKLYGYTF. The CDR3 coding sequence is TGTGCAAGTCGCTTGGGGCCAGGGGGGAAACTCTATGGCTACACCTTC. This sequence joins TRBV12-2 and TRBJ1-2; the table's D gene call, TRBD1, was not cross checked with the DNA. TRBV12-2 is a recognized pseudogene. The CDR3 is 16 amino acids.

The rearrangement joins TRBV4-1 to TRBJ1-4; the match to TRBD1 covers 8 bases. Germline V lookup: CDR1 MGHRA, CDR2 YSYEKL. V shed 1 base, J shed 6 bases, and the junction held 4 bases outside the gene matches. There are 15 residues in the CDR3. The CDR3 DNA is TGCGCCAGCAGCCAAGGGGGACAGGCAGATGAAAAACTGTTTTTT. The encoded protein is CASSQGGQADEKLFF.

This clone was picked up one time. This rearrangement joins TRBV5-6 to TRBJ1-1; D remains ambiguous. Trimming removed 0 bases from V and 2 bases from J, with 8 bases in between. Germline V gene data show CDR1 as SGHDT and CDR2 as YYEEEE. The CDR3 is 14 residues long. This CDR3 reads CASSLVAGNTEAFF. The CDR3 coding sequence is TGTGCCAGCAGCTTGGTTGCGGGTAACACTGAAGCTTTCTTT.